The present T cell receptor (beta chain) was sequenced within a study of prognosis after radiotherapy for stage I lung cancer. Genomic DNA provided the template from which TCR beta CDR3 was amplified by two-round multiplex PCR. Primers specific to each TRBV and TRBJ gene were used in first-round PCR. From the multiplex PCR reads, TCRdb called clonotypes with MiXCR, one entry per CDR3 protein. The table shows 30,000 to 35,000 distinct CDR3 sequences, with about 34% occurring only once. The table lists this clonotype with many counts. The CDR3 has 15 residues. V was clipped by 1 base and J by 4 bases, with 11 bases between them. In germline, CDR1 is SGHRS, CDR2 YFSETQ.

The source of this sequence is a donor older than 45 with non-small cell lung cancer. J is TRBJ2-2 and V is TRBV5-1; perhaps TRBD1 as D (6 bases). Specimen: PBMCs, collected before or after stereotactic body radiation therapy (not recorded which). CDR3: CASSLTGLGTGELFF. CDR3 nucleotide sequence: TGCGCCAGCAGCTTGACAGGGTTGGGCACCGGGGAGCTGTTTTTT.